Detailed here is one T cell receptor beta chain. The antigen is undetermined. CDR3 and TCR beta VDJ profiling relied on a genomic DNA template. TCRdb recomputed calls from the reads with MiXCR, one row per CDR3 protein. Of more than 100,000 distinct CDR3 sequences listed, 48% are singletons. This sample is part of a study of CD8+CD57+ T cells in acquired aplastic anemia. Background on the study: On average, sorted CD4+ and CD8+ cells gave roughly 3 ug of DNA. Healthy donor CD4+ samples were sequenced to a depth that averaged about 10.8 million reads.

CDR3 length: 14 amino acids. Germline CDR1 SGHAT, CDR2 FQDESV (reference sequence). The V gene end was trimmed by 4 bases and the J gene end by 3 bases; junction bases not matched to a gene: 6. Findings and caveats of the study: The number of CD8+ CDR3 sequences shared by patients and controls was twenty-nine. Any difference that existed in CD8+ Simpson's diversity between patients and controls was not significant.

V usage is TRBV11-1 and J usage is TRBJ2-7; 7 nucleotides align to TRBD1. The specimen was sorted CD4+, CD8+, or CD8+CD57+ T cells (not recorded which) from PBMCs. The receptor comes from a human donor in good health, serving as a control. The CDR3 reads CASSYPGQNYEQYF. The CDR3 DNA follows: TGTGCCAGCAGCTACCCGGGACAGAACTACGAGCAGTACTTC.